This TCR beta chain was sequenced for a study of CD8 T cells in ankylosing spondylitis. In this sample, this clonotype turned up a few times. Germline V gene sequence: CDR1 DFQATT, CDR2 SNEGSKA (reference sequence). The CDR3 runs to 18 residues. The junction had 9 bases not matched to a gene; V was cut back by 5 bases and J by 0 bases. Using its own MiXCR run on the 5' RACE reads, TCRdb lists one record per CDR3 protein. Of 180,000 or so distinct CDR3 sequences detected, roughly 12% appear once; the ten largest clones hold 29%. The receptor comes from a male donor with ankylosing spondylitis or in good health (not recorded which). Sequencing was performed on blood, either unsorted or a sorted T cell fraction (not recorded which). V gene TRBV20-1 combines with J gene TRBJ2-1, with 14 bases identical to TRBD2. CDR3 loop: CSAGGTSGGASSYNEQFF. CDR3 coding DNA: TGCAGTGCTGGAGGGACTAGCGGGGGCGCGAGCTCCTACAATGAGCAGTTCTTC.